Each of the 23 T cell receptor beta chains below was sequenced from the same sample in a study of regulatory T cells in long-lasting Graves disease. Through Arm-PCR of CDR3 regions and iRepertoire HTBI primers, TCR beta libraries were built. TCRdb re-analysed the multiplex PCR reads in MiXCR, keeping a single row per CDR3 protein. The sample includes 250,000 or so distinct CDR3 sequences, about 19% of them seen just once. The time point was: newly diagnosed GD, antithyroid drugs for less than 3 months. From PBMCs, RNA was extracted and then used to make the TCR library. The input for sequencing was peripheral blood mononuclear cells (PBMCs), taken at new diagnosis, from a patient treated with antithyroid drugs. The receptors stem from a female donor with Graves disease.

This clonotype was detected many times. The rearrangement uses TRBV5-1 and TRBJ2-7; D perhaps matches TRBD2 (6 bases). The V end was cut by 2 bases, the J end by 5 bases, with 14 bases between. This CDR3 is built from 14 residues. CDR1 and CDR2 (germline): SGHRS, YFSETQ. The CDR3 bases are TGCGCCAGCAGCTTACGGGAGTTTCAAAACGAGCAGTACTTC. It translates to CASSLREFQNEQYF.

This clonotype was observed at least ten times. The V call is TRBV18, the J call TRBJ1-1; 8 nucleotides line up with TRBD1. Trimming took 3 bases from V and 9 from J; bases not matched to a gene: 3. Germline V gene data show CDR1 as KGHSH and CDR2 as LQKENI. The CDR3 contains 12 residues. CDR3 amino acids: CASSPRTGQAFF. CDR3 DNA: TGTGCCAGCTCACCGAGGACAGGGCAAGCTTTCTTT.

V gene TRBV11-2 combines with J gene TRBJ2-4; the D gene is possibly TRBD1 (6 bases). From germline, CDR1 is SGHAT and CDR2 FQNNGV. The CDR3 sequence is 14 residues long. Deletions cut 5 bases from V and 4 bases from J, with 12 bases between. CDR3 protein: CASSTGTTKNIQYF. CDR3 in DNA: TGTGCCAGCAGCACCGGGACAACTAAAAACATTCAGTACTTC.

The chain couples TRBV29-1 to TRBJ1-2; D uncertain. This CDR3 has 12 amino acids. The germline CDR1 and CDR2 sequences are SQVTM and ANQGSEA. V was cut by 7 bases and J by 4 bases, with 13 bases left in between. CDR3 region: CSAVGHGYGYTF. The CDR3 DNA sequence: TGCAGCGCGGTTGGTCACGGCTATGGCTACACCTTC.

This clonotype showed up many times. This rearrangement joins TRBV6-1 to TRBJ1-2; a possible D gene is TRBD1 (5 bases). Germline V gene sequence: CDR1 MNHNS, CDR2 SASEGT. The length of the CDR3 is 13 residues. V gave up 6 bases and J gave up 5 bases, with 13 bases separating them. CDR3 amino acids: CASRSTGAYGYTF. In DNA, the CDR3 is TGTGCCAGCAGATCCACAGGTGCATATGGCTACACCTTC.

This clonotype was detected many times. CDR3 protein: CASSQEKWNTEAFF. For the CDR3, the DNA is TGTGCCAGCAGCCAAGAGAAATGGAACACTGAAGCTTTCTTT. The chain uses TRBV4-2 and TRBJ1-1; D uncertain. The germline V gene has CDR1 LGHNA and CDR2 YNFKEQ. This CDR3 comprises 14 residues. Trimming took off 0 bases at V and 1 base at J, with 6 bases between the two ends.

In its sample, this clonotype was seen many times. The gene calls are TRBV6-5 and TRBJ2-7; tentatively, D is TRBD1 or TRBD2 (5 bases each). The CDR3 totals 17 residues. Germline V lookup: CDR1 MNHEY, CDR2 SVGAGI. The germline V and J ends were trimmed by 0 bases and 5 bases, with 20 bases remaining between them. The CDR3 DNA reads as TGTGCCAGCAGTTACTCGATTTTCCGGGGCAGGGAACACGAGCAGTACTTC. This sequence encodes CASSYSIFRGREHEQYF.

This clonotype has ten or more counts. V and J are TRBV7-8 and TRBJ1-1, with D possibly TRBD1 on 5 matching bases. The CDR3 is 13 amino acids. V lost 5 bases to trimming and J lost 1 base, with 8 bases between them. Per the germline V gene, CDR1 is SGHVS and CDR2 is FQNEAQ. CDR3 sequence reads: CASSPGRNTEAFF. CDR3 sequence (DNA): TGTGCCAGCAGCCCGGGACGGAACACTGAAGCTTTCTTT.

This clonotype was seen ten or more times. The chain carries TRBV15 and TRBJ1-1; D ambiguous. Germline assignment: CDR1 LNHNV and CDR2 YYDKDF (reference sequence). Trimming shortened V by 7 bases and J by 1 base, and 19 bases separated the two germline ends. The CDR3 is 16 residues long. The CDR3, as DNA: TGTGCCACCATTGAGGTAGGGAGTGCGAGGAACACTGAAGCTTTCTTT. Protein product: CATIEVGSARNTEAFF.

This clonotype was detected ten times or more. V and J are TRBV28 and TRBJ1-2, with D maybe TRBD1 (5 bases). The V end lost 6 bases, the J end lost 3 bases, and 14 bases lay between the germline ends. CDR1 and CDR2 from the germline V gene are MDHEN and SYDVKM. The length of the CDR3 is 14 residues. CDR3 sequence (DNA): TGTGCCAGCAGGACCTGGGACGGACACTATGGCTACACCTTC. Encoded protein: CASRTWDGHYGYTF.

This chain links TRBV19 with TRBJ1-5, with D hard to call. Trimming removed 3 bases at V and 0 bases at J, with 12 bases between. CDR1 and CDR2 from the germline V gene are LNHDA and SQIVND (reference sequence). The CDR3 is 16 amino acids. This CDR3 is CASSIFARYSNQPQHF. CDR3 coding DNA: TGTGCCAGTAGTATCTTCGCAAGATATAGCAATCAGCCCCAGCATTTT.

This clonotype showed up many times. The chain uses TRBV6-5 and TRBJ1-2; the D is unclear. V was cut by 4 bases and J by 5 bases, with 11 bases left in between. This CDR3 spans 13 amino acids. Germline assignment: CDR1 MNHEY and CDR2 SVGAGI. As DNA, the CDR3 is TGTGCCAGCAGTTTAGGACCGCAGTATGGCTACACCTTC. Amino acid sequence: CASSLGPQYGYTF.

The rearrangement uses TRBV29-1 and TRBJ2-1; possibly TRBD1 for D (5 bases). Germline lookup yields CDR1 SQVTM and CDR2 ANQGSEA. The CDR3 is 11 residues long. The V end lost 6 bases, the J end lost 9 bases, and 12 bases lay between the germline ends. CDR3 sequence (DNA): TGCAGCGTGGGGCCAATTGTTGAGCAGTTCTTC. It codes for CSVGPIVEQFF.

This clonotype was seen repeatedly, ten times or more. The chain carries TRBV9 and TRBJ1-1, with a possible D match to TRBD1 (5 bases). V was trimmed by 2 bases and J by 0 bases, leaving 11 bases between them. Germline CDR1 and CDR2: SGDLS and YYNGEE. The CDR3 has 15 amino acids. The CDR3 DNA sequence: TGTGCCAGCAGCGTCGGCGGGACGGTGAACACTGAAGCTTTCTTT. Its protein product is CASSVGGTVNTEAFF.

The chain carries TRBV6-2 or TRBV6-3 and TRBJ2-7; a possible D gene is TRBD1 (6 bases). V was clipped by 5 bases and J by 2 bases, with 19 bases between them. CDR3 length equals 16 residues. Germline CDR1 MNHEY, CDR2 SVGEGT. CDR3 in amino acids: CASSEDRQIFPYEQYF. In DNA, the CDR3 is TGTGCCAGCAGTGAGGACAGACAAATTTTTCCCTACGAGCAGTACTTC.

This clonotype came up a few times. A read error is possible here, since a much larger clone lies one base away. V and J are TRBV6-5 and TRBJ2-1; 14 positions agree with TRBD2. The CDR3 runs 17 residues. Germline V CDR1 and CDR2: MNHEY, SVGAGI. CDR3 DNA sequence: TGTGCCAGCAGTTACCGGGGACTAGCGGGAGTTAGCAATGAGCAGCTCTTC. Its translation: CASSYRGLAGVSNEQLF.

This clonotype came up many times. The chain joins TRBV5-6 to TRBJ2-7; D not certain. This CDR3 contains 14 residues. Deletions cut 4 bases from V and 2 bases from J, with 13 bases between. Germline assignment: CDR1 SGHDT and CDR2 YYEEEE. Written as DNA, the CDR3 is TGTGCCAGCAGCGACGGATTAGAAACCTACGAGCAGTACTTC. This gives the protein CASSDGLETYEQYF.

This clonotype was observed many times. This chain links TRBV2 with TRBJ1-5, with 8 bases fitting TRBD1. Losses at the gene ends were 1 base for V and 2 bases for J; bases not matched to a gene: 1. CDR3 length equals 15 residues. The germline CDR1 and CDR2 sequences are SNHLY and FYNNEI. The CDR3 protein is CASSEVTGGNQPQHF. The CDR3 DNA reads TGTGCCAGCAGTGAAGTGACAGGGGGCAATCAGCCCCAGCATTTT.

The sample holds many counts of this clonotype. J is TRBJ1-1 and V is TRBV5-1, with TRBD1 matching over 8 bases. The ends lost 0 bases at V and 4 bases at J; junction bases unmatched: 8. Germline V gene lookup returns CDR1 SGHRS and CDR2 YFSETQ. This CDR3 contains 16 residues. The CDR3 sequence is CASSLATPDRGTEAFF. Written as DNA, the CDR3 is TGCGCCAGCAGCTTGGCCACTCCAGACAGGGGCACTGAAGCTTTCTTT.

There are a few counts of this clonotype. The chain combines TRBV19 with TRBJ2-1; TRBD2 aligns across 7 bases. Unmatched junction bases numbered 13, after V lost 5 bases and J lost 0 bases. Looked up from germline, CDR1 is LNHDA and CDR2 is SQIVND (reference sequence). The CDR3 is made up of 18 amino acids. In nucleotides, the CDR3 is TGTGCCAGTAGTGGATGGCGCCAAGCGGGGAACTCCTACAATGAGCAGTTCTTC. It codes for CASSGWRQAGNSYNEQFF.

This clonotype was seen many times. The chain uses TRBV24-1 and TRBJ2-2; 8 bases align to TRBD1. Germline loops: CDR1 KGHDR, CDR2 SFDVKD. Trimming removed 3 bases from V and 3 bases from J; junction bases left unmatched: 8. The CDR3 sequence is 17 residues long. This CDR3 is CATSDPGQGRHTGELFF. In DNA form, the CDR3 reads TGTGCCACCAGTGATCCCGGACAGGGTCGTCACACCGGGGAGCTGTTTTTT.

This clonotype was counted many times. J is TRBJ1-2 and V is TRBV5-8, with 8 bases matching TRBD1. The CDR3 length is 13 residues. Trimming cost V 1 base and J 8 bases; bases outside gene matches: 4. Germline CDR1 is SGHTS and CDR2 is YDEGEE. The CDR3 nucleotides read TGTGCCAGCAGCTTGCGGACAGGGCGGGGCTACACCTTC. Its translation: CASSLRTGRGYTF.

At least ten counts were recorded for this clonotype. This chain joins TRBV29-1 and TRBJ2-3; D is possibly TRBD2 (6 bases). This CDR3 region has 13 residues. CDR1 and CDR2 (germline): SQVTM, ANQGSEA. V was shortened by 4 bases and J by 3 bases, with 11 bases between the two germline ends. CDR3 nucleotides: TGCAGCGTTGGAGGAGGGAGGACAGATACGCAGTATTTT. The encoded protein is CSVGGGRTDTQYF.